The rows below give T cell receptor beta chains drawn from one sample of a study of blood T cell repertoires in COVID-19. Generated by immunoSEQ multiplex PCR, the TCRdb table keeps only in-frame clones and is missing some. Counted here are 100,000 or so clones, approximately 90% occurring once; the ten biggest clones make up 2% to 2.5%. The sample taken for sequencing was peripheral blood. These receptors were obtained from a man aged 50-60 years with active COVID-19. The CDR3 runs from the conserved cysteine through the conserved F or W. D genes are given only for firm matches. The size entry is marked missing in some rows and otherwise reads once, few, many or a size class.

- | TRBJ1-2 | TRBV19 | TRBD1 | TGTGCCAGTAGTGCGTTTGGGGGGACAGGGAACTATGGCTACACCTTC | CASSAFGGTGNYGYTF
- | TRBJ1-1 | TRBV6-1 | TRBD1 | TGTGCCAGCAGTGGCGCAGGGGGCGGGATGAACACTGAAGCTTTCTTT | CASSGAGGGMNTEAFF
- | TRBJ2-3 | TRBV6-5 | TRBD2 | TGTGCCAGCAGTTACTCCGCTAGCGGTATCACAGATACGCAGTATTTT | CASSYSASGITDTQYF
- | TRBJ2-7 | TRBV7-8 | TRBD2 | TGTGCCAGCAGCTCCCACCGGGGACTAGCGGGTGGTAGTTACGAGCAGTACTTC | CASSSHRGLAGGSYEQYF
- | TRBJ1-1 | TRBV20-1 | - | TGCAGTGGACAGATGAACACTGAAGCTTTCTTT | CSGQMNTEAFF
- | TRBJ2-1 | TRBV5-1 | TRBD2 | TGCGCCAGCAGCCCTAGCGGGGGGGATTACAATGAGCAGTTCTTC | CASSPSGGDYNEQFF
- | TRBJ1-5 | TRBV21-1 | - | TGTGCCAGCAGCAATCGACAGTACAATCAGCCCCAGCATTTT | CASSNRQYNQPQHF
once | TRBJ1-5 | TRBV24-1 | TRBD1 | TGTGCCACCAGTGAAGCGACAGGGTCTAGCAATCAGCCCCAGCATTTT | CATSEATGSSNQPQHF
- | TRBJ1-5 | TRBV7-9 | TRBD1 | TGTGCCAGCAGCTTAGGCCTGACAGGGGAAATGGGTCAGCCCCAGCATTTT | CASSLGLTGEMGQPQHF
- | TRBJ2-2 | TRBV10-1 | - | TGCGCCAGCAGCCCAGGGGTTGGGCCGCCATACACCGGGGAGCTGTTTTTT | CASSPGVGPPYTGELFF
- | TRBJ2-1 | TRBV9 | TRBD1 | TGTGCCAGCAGCGTAGCTACAGGGGCCTACAATGAGCAGTTCTTC | CASSVATGAYNEQFF
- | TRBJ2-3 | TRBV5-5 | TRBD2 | TGTGCCAGCAGCCACGGGAGGATCACAGATACGCAGTATTTT | CASSHGRITDTQYF
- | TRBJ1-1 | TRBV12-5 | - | TGTGCTAGCAACTCAGGTTTCACTGAAGCTTTCTTT | CASNSGFTEAFF
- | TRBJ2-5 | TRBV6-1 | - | TGTGCCAGCAGTGAAAGGCCCTTGGGCCTAAAAAAAGAGACCCAGTACTTC | CASSERPLGLKKETQYF
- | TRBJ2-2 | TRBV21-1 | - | TGTGCCAGCAGCAAAGGATCCAGAATGTGGACCGGGGAGCTGTTTTTT | CASSKGSRMWTGELFF
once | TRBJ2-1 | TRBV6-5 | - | TGTGCCAGCAGTTACTCGGTGGGAGGAAGGGATGAGCAGTTCTTC | CASSYSVGGRDEQFF
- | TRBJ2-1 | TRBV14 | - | TGTGCCAGCAGCCAAGTCGGGGGGCAGTACAATGAGCAGTTCTTC | CASSQVGGQYNEQFF
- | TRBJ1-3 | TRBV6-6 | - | TGTGCCAGCAGTTACTGGGCAGGAGGGTCTGGAAACACCATATATTTT | CASSYWAGGSGNTIYF
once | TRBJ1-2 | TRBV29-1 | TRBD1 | TGCAGCGTTGAAGATGGACAGGGGGCGTCGGACTATGGCTACACCTTC | CSVEDGQGASDYGYTF
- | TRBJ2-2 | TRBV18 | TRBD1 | TGTGCCAGCTCATCGTCGTCCGGGACAGGGAGTACCGGGGAGCTGTTTTTT | CASSSSSGTGSTGELFF
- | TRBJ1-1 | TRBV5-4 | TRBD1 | TGTGCCAGCAGCTTGGGGACAGGGGGACCTGGGGGTGAAGCTTTCTTT | CASSLGTGGPGGEAFF
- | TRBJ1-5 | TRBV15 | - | TGTGCCACCGCTAGCGGGGGTAGTCAGCCCCAGCATTTT | CATASGGSQPQHF
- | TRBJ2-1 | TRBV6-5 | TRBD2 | TGTGCCAGCAGTCCAGGGACTAGCGGGAGCGGGTTGCGCTTCTTC | CASSPGTSGSGLRFF
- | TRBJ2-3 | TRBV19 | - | TGTGCCAGTAATAGAGGGATTAAAGATACGCAGTATTTT | CASNRGIKDTQYF
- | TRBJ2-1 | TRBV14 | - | TGTGCCAGCAGCCGACGGACTGGTGACAATGAGCAGTTCTTC | CASSRRTGDNEQFF
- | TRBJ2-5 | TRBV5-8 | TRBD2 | TGTGCCAGCAGCTGGCCATTCGGGACTAGCGGAGTACAAGAGACCCAGTACTTC | CASSWPFGTSGVQETQYF
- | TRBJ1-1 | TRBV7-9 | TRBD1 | TGTGCCAGCAGCGAGACAGGGGCGAACACTGAAGCTTTCTTT | CASSETGANTEAFF
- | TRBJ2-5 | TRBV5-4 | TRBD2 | TGTGCCAGCAGCTCAGCGGGGGGCCAAGAGACCCAGTACTTC | CASSSAGGQETQYF
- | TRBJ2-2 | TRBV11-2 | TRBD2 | TGTGCCAGCAGCTTAGAGGGAGGGAGCACCGGGGAGCTGTTTTTT | CASSLEGGSTGELFF
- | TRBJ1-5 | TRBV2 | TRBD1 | TGTGCCAGCAGTCGGCAGGGGGGTGATCAGCCCCAGCATTTT | CASSRQGGDQPQHF
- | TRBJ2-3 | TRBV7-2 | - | TGTGCCAGCAGCTTACGTACAGTATCTATTATTGATAGCACAGATACGCAGTATTTT | CASSLRTVSIIDSTDTQYF
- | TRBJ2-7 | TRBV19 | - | TGTGCCAGTAGCATGAAGAGCTCCTACGAGCAGTACTTC | CASSMKSSYEQYF
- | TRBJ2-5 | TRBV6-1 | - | TGTGCCAGCAGTGAAGACAGGGTGATAGAGACCCAGTACTTC | CASSEDRVIETQYF
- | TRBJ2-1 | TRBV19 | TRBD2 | TGTGCCAGTACCCTTCTTAGCGGGAGGCCCCCGTGGTTCTTC | CASTLLSGRPPWFF
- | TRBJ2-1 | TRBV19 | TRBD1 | TGTGCCAGTTCCATGTACAGGGGCGCTGACAATGAGCAGTTCTTC | CASSMYRGADNEQFF
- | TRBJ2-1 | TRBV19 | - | TGTGCCAGTAGCCTACAGGGATCGCTCAATGAGCAGTTCTTC | CASSLQGSLNEQFF
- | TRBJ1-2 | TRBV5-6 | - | TGTGCCAGCAGGGCCGGGAGGGCGGCCCCAAACTATGGCTACACCTTC | CASRAGRAAPNYGYTF
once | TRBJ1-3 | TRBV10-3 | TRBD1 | TGTGCCATCAGTGGAGGGGGCGCTGGAAACACCATATATTTT | CAISGGGAGNTIYF
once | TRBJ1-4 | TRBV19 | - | TGTGCCAGTAAGGAGGGGCAAGGGGCTAATGAAAAACTGTTTTTT | CASKEGQGANEKLFF